Given below is one T cell receptor (beta chain) in context. As yet, its antigen is unknown. Since a much larger clone is just one base distant, this may be a read error. The germline V gene has CDR1 MNHNY and CDR2 SVGAGI (reference sequence). The CDR3 is 15 amino acids. The data stem from a study of early T cells in non-severe SARS-CoV-2 infection. Study as a whole: Investigators sequenced bulk RNA drawn from unsorted whole blood, and chains remained unpaired. Findings of the study overall: Reliance on VDJdb matching favored anti-spike CD8 responses; private and CD4 specificities were missed.

Unique molecular identifiers were attached to individual cDNA molecules. TCRdb recomputed calls from the 5' RACE reads with MiXCR, one row per CDR3 protein. The sample lists approximately 79,000 distinct CDR3 sequences; 10% to 15% were seen once. The TCR originated in an adult who was a healthcare worker with PCR-confirmed SARS-CoV-2 infection or an uninfected control (not recorded which). The sequencing input was whole blood. The genes are TRBV6-6 and TRBJ1-4; 11 nucleotides agree with TRBD1. CDR3 region: CASRTGGVTNEKLLF. CDR3 nucleotide sequence: TGTGCCAGCCGGACAGGGGGCGTCACTAATGAAAAACTGCTTTTT.